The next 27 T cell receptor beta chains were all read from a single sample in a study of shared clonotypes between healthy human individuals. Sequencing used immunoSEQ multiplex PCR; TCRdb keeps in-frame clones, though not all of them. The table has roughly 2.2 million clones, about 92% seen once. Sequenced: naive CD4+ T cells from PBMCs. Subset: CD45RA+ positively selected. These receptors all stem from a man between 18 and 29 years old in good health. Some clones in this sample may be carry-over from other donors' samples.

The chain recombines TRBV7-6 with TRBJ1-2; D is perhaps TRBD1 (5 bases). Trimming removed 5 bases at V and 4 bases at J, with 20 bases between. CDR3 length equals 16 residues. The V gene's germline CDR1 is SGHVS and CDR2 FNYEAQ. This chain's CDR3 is CASSPKAGGRPYGYTF. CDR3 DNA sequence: TGTGCCAGCAGCCCGAAAGCGGGGGGACGGCCCTATGGCTACACCTTC.

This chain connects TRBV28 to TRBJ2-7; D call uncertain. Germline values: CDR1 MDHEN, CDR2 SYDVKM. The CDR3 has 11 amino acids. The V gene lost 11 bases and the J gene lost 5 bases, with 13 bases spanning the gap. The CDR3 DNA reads TGTGCCCTGGGCCCCTCGCACGAGCAGTACTTC. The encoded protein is CALGPSHEQYF.

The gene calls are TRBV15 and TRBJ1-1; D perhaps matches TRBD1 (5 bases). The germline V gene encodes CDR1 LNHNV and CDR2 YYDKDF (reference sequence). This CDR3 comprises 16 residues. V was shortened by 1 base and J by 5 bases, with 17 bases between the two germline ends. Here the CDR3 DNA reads TGTGCCACCAGCAGAGGGACATCCCTAGAGTTGACTGAAGCTTTCTTT. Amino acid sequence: CATSRGTSLELTEAFF.

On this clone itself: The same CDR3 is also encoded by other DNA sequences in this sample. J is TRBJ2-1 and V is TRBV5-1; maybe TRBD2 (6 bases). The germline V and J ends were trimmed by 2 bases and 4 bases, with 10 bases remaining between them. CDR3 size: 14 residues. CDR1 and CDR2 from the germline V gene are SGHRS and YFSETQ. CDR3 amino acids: CASSFGGPYNEQFF. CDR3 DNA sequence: TGCGCCAGCAGCTTCGGGGGACCGTACAATGAGCAGTTCTTC.

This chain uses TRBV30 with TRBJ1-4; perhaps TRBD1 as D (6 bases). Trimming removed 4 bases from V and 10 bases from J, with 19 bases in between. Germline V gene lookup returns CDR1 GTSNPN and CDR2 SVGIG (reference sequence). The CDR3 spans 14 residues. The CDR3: CAWIGGDIHGKLFF. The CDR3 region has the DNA TGTGCCTGGATCGGCGGGGACATCCACGGAAAACTGTTTTTT.

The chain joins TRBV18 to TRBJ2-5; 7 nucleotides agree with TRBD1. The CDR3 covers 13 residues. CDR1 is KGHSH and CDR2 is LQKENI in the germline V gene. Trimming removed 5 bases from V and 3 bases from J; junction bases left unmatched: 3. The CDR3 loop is CASSSDRKETQYF. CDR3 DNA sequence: TGTGCCAGCTCATCGGACAGGAAAGAGACCCAGTACTTC.

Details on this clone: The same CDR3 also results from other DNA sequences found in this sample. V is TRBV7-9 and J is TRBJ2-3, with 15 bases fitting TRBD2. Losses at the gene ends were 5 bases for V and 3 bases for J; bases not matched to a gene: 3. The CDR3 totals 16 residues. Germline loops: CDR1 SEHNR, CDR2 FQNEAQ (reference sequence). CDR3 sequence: CASSLGLAGGTDTQYF. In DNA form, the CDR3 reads TGTGCCAGCAGCCTCGGACTAGCGGGAGGGACAGATACGCAGTATTTT.

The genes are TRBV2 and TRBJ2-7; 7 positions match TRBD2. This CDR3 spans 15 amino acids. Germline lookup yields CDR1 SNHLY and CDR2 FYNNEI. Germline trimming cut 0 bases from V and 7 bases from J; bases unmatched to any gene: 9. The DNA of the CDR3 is TGTGCCAGCAGTGAAGCCCTAGCGGTGGGGGGGGAGCAGTACTTC. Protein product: CASSEALAVGGEQYF.

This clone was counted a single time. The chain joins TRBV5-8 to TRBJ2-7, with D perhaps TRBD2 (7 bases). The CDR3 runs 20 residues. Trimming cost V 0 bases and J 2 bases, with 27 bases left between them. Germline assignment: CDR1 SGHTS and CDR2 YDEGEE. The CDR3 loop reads CASSLVPPRQGGGYTYEQYF. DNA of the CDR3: TGTGCCAGCAGCTTGGTCCCCCCCCGCCAGGGAGGGGGTTACACCTACGAGCAGTACTTC.

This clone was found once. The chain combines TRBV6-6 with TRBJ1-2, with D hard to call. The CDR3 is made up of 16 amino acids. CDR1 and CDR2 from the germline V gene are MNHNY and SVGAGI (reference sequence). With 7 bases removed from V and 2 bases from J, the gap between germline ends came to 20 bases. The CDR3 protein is CASTPQGQRPNYGYTF. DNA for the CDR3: TGTGCCAGCACCCCCCAAGGGCAGCGCCCCAACTATGGCTACACCTTC.

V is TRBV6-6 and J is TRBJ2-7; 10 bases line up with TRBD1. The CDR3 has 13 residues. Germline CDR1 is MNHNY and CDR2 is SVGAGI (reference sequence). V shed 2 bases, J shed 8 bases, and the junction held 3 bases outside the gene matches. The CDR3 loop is CASSYGTGDKQYF. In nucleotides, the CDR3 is TGTGCCAGCAGTTACGGGACAGGGGATAAGCAGTACTTC.

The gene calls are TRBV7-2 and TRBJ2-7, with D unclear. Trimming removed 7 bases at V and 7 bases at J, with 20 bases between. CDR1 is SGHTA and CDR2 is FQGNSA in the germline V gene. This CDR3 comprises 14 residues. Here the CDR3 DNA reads TGTGCCAGCATGTTGTCTCGCGTGTGGGGAGAGCAGTACTTC. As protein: CASMLSRVWGEQYF.

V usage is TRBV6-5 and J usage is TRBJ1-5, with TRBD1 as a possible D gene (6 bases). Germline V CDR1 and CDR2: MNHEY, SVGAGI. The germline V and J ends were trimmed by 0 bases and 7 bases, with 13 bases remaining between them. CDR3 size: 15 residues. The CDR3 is CASSYSGGKEQPQHF. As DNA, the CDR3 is TGTGCCAGCAGTTACTCAGGGGGTAAAGAACAGCCCCAGCATTTT.

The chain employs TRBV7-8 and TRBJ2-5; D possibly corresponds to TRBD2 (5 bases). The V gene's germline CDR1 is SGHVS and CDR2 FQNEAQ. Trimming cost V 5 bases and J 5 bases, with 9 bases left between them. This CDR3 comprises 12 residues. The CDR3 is CASSPQRETQYF. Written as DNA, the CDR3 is TGTGCCAGCAGCCCCCAGCGGGAGACCCAGTACTTC.

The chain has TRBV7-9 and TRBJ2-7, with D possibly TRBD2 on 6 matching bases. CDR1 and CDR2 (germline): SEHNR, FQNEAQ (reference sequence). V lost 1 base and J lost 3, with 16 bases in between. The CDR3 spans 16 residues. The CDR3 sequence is CASSLESIGSVYEQYF. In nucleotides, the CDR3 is TGTGCCAGCAGCTTAGAGTCCATCGGGAGCGTCTACGAGCAGTACTTC.

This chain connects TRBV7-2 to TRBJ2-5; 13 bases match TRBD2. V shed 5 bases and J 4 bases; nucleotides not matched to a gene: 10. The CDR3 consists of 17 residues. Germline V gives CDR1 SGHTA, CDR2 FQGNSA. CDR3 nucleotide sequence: TGTGCCAGCAGCCCGAGGACTAGCGGGAGCGGGCGAGAGACCCAGTACTTC. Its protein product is CASSPRTSGSGRETQYF. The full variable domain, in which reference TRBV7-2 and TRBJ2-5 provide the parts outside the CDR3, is GAGVSQSPSNKVTEKGKDVELRCDPISGHTALYWYRQSLGQGLEFLIYFQGNSAPDKSGLPSDRFSAERTGGSVSTLTIQRTQQEDSAVYLCASSPRTSGSGRETQYFGPGTRLLVL.

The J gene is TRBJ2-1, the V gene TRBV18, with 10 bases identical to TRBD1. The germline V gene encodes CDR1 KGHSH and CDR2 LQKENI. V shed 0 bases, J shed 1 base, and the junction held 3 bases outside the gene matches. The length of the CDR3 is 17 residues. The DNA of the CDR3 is TGTGCCAGCTCACCACCCATGGGACAGGGGTCCTACAATGAGCAGTTCTTC. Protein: CASSPPMGQGSYNEQFF. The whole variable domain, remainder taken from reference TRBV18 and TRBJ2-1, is NAGVMQNPRHLVRRRGQEARLRCSPMKGHSHVYWYRQLPEEGLKFMVYLQKENIIDESGMPKERFSAEFPKEGPSILRIQQVVRGDSAAYFCASSPPMGQGSYNEQFFGPGTRLTVL.

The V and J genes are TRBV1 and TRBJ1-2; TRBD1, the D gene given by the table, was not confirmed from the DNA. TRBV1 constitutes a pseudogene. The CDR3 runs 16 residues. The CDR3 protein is CTSSQERQGTNYGYTF. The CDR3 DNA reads TGCACCAGCAGCCAAGAGAGACAGGGGACTAACTATGGCTACACCTTC.

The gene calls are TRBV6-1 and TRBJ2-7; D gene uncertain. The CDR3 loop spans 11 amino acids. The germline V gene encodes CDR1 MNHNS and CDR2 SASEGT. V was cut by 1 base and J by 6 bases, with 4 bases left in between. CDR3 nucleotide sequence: TGTGCCAGCAGTGAAGAAGTCGAGCAGTACTTC. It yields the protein CASSEEVEQYF.

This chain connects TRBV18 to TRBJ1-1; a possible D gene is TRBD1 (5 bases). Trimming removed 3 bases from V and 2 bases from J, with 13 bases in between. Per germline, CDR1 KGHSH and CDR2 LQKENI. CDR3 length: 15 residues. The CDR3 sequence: CASSPAGRINTEAFF. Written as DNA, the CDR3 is TGTGCCAGCTCACCCGCAGGGCGCATTAACACTGAAGCTTTCTTT.

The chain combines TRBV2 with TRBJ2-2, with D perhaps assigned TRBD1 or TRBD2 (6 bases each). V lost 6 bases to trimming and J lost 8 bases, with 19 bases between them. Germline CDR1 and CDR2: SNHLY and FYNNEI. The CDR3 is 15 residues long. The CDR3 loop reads CASRNSRGPIGELFF. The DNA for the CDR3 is TGTGCCAGCAGGAATTCCCGGGGGCCAATAGGGGAGCTGTTTTTT. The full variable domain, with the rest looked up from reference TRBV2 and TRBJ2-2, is EPEVTQTPSHQVTQMGQEVILRCVPISNHLYFYWYRQILGQKVEFLVSFYNNEISEKSEIFDDQFSVERPDGSNFTLKIRSTKLEDSAMYFCASRNSRGPIGELFFGEGSRLTVL.

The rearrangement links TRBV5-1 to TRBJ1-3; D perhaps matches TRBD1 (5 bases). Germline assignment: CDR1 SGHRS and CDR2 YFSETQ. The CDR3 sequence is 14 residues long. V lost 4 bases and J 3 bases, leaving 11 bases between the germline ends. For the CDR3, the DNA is TGCGCCAGCAGCAACGGGACCCTTGGAAACACCATATATTTT. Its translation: CASSNGTLGNTIYF.

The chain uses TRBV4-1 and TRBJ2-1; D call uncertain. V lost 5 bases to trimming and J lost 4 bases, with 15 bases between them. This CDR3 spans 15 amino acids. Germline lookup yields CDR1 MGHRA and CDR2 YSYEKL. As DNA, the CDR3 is TGCGCCAGCAGCAGAGACCGTCGTACTTACAATGAGCAGTTCTTC. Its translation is CASSRDRRTYNEQFF.

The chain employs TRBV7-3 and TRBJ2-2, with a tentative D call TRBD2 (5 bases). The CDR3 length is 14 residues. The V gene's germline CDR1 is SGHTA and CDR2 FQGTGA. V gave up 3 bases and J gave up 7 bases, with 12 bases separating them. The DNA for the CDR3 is TGTGCCAGCAGCTTCGACTTCGGGGTCGGGGAGCTGTTTTTT. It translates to CASSFDFGVGELFF.

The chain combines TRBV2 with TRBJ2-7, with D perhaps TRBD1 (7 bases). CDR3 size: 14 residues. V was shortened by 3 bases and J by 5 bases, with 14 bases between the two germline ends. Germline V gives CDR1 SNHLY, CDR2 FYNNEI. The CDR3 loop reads CASSDRQGGNEQYF. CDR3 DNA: TGTGCCAGCAGTGATCGGCAGGGGGGTAACGAGCAGTACTTC.

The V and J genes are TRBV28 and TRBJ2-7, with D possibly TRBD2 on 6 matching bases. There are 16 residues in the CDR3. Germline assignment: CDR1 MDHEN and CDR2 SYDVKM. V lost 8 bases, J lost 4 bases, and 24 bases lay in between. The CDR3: CASDTLTGEGTYEQYF. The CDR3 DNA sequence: TGTGCCAGCGATACTTTAACGGGAGAGGGAACGTACGAGCAGTACTTC.

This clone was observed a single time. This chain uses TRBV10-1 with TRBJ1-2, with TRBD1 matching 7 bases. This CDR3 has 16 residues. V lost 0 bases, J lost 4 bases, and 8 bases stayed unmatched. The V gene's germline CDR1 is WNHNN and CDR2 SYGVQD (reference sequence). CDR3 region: CASSESGDSRPYGYTF. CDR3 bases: TGCGCCAGCAGTGAGTCGGGGGACAGCCGCCCCTATGGCTACACCTTC.